One and the same sample provided the 21 T cell receptor beta chains below, sequenced in a study of cytomegalovirus exposure and HLA in healthy donors. With 60 Vbeta and 13 Jbeta primers, the PCR was carried out. Some clones are missing from TCRdb's copy, which holds only in-frame ones; the method was immunoSEQ multiplex PCR. The data hold about 130,000 clones, with about 74% observed a single time. The sequenced sample consisted of PBMCs. Source of these receptors: a man aged 18 to 30 in good health and CMV-seropositive.

Worth noting for this clone: Other DNA sequences in the same sample also yield this CDR3. J is TRBJ1-1 and V is TRBV28; tentative D call: TRBD1 (5 bases). The CDR3 spans 14 residues. The ends were cut back, 2 bases at V and 1 base at J, with 8 bases in the middle. Germline V gives CDR1 MDHEN, CDR2 SYDVKM. The CDR3 DNA is TGTGCCAGCAGTTTACAGGGCGGGAACACTGAAGCTTTCTTT. Its translation is CASSLQGGNTEAFF. Supplemented by reference TRBV28 and TRBJ1-1, the full variable domain reads DVKVTQSSRYLVKRTGEKVFLECVQDMDHENMFWYRQDPGLGLRLIYFSYDVKMKEKGDIPEGYSVSREKKERFSLILESASTNQTSMYLCASSLQGGNTEAFFGQGTRLTVV.

This clone was picked up a small number of times. The rearrangement links TRBV6-6 to TRBJ2-7; tentatively, D is TRBD2 (6 bases). The V and J ends lost 2 bases and 4 bases respectively, with 15 bases between them. Germline lookup yields CDR1 MNHNY and CDR2 SVGAGI (reference sequence). The CDR3 is 15 residues long. The CDR3: CASSYGLPPGYEQYF. The CDR3, as DNA: TGTGCCAGCAGTTACGGACTACCCCCGGGGTACGAGCAGTACTTC.

This clone was detected only a few times. The chain links TRBV2 to TRBJ2-5, with D tentatively TRBD2 (6 bases). Looked up from germline, CDR1 is SNHLY and CDR2 is FYNNEI. V gave up 5 bases and J gave up 6 bases, with 13 bases separating them. The CDR3 has 13 amino acids. The DNA of the CDR3 is TGTGCCAGCAGTCGGGACTCGGCGCAGACCCAGTACTTC. Translating it yields CASSRDSAQTQYF. The full variable domain, completed using reference TRBV2 and TRBJ2-5, is EPEVTQTPSHQVTQMGQEVILRCVPISNHLYFYWYRQILGQKVEFLVSFYNNEISEKSEIFDDQFSVERPDGSNFTLKIRSTKLEDSAMYFCASSRDSAQTQYFGPGTRLLVL.

The sample holds a few counts of this clone. The CDR3 sequence: CASSTTSGTGERYEQYF. DNA of the CDR3: TGCGCCAGCAGCACCACGTCCGGGACAGGGGAGAGGTACGAGCAGTACTTC. The chain is built from TRBV5-1 and TRBJ2-7; 10 bases are a match to TRBD1. Per the germline V gene, CDR1 is SGHRS and CDR2 is YFSETQ. J was trimmed by 4 bases and V by 4 bases; bases with no gene match: 14. The CDR3 length is 17 residues.

This clone occurred a few times. This sequence joins TRBV5-4 and TRBJ2-2, with no clear D. Trimming removed 5 bases from V and 2 bases from J, with 10 bases in between. The germline V gene encodes CDR1 SGHNT and CDR2 YYREEE (reference sequence). There are 14 residues in the CDR3. For the CDR3, the DNA is TGTGCCAGCAGGCGTATTTTAAACACCGGGGAGCTGTTTTTT. This encodes CASRRILNTGELFF.

The rearrangement links TRBV27 to TRBJ2-7; D is perhaps TRBD1 (6 bases). Trimming shortened V by 4 bases and J by 5 bases, and 15 bases separated the two germline ends. The CDR3 runs 14 residues. Per germline, CDR1 MNHEY and CDR2 SMNVEV (reference sequence). CDR3 bases: TGTGCCAGCAGTTCCAAGACAGGTCAGAACGAGCAGTACTTC. Its translation is CASSSKTGQNEQYF.

The chain couples TRBV30 to TRBJ2-5; D not resolved. The J call may be wrong; the DNA end is better matched by TRBJ2-7. Germline CDR1 is GTSNPN and CDR2 is SVGIG (reference sequence). The CDR3 sequence is 11 residues long. CDR3 amino acids: CAWSAPYEQYF. CDR3 DNA sequence: TGTGCCTGGAGTGCCCCCTACGAGCAGTACTTC.

In its sample, this clone ranks as medium-sized. The chain employs TRBV2 and TRBJ1-6; D may be TRBD1 (6 bases). Germline CDR1 reads SNHLY; CDR2 reads FYNNEI. V was shortened by 8 bases and J by 5 bases, with 13 bases between the two germline ends. This CDR3 has 14 residues. Here the CDR3 DNA reads TGTGCCAGCCCGCAGGGGCGGGATAATTCACCCCTCCACTTT. It yields the protein CASPQGRDNSPLHF.

V gene TRBV7-3 combines with J gene TRBJ1-1, with 7 bases fitting TRBD1. The germline V gene has CDR1 SGHTA and CDR2 FQGTGA. V dropped 4 bases and J dropped 0; count of bases not matched to a gene: 5. The CDR3 covers 15 residues. The CDR3 DNA reads TGTGCCAGCAGCTCGACAGGGTTGTTGAACACTGAAGCTTTCTTT. Encoded protein: CASSSTGLLNTEAFF.

The V and J genes are TRBV6-5 and TRBJ2-1; 13 nucleotides agree with TRBD2. The CDR3 is made up of 13 amino acids. With V trimmed by 8 bases and J by 5 bases, 0 bases remained unmatched. CDR1 is MNHEY, CDR2 SVGAGI, per germline. The CDR3 DNA sequence: TGTGCCAGCGGGACTAGCGGGGACAATGAGCAGTTCTTC. Translating it yields CASGTSGDNEQFF.

The chain recombines TRBV6-5 with TRBJ2-3; D gene ambiguous. CDR1 and CDR2 from the germline V gene are MNHEY and SVGAGI. Trimming pared 4 bases from V and 0 bases from J, leaving 2 bases between. The CDR3 has 12 amino acids. CDR3 loop: CASSSSTDTQYF. For the CDR3, the DNA is TGTGCCAGCAGTTCTAGCACAGATACGCAGTATTTT.

This clone appeared a few times. The chain employs TRBV9 and TRBJ2-7; D call uncertain. Germline CDR1 is SGDLS and CDR2 is YYNGEE. The CDR3 has 14 residues. Trimming left V 0 bases short and J 5 bases short, with 12 bases between. Written as DNA, the CDR3 is TGTGCCAGCAGCGTAGCTTCTAGGAGCCACGAGCAGTACTTC. It specifies CASSVASRSHEQYF.

This clone has more than one count but fewer than ten. This chain connects TRBV2 to TRBJ2-1, with TRBD1 identical over 10 bases. This CDR3 region has 16 residues. J was trimmed by 0 bases and V by 4 bases; bases with no gene match: 3. The germline V gene has CDR1 SNHLY and CDR2 FYNNEI. CDR3 in amino acids: CASSVRTGGSYNEQFF. CDR3 DNA sequence: TGTGCCAGCAGTGTACGGACAGGGGGCTCCTACAATGAGCAGTTCTTC.

This clone was observed a few times. The rearrangement joins TRBV19 to TRBJ1-2, with TRBD1 as a possible D gene (5 bases). CDR1 is LNHDA, CDR2 SQIVND, per germline (reference sequence). CDR3 size: 15 residues. Between the trimmed V and J ends, which lost 5 bases and 1 base, there was a span of 14 bases. The CDR3, as DNA: TGTGCCAGTAGTGCAGACGGGACTCTTAACTATGGCTACACCTTC. It translates to CASSADGTLNYGYTF.

The genes are TRBV6-5 and TRBJ1-4, with D possibly matching TRBD1 (5 bases). This CDR3 spans 13 amino acids. Deletions cut 6 bases from V and 2 bases from J, with 7 bases between. Germline V gene lookup returns CDR1 MNHEY and CDR2 SVGAGI. CDR3 loop: CASRGGTNEKLFF. The CDR3 DNA follows: TGTGCCAGCAGGGGGGGGACTAATGAAAAACTGTTTTTT.

The CDR3 spells CASSAQGATYEQYF. Here the CDR3 DNA reads TGTGCCAGCAGCGCACAGGGGGCTACCTACGAGCAGTACTTC. The chain carries TRBV5-6 and TRBJ2-7, with 9 bases identical to TRBD1. The germline V gene encodes CDR1 SGHDT and CDR2 YYEEEE. This CDR3 contains 14 residues. The V segment lost 4 bases and the J segment 2 bases; nucleotides outside the gene matches: 4.

This clone has more than one count but fewer than ten. The genes are TRBV6-6 and TRBJ2-7, with 12 nucleotides matching TRBD2. Germline lookup yields CDR1 MNHNY and CDR2 SVGAGI (reference sequence). The trim removed 2 bases at V and 6 bases at J, leaving 8 bases unmatched. This CDR3 spans 16 amino acids. The CDR3 sequence is CASSYTPSGRASEQYF. The CDR3 DNA sequence: TGTGCCAGCAGTTACACCCCTAGCGGGAGGGCCTCCGAGCAGTACTTC.

The chain has TRBV7-8 and TRBJ2-7; 9 positions agree with TRBD2. The CDR3 covers 16 residues. Germline V lookup: CDR1 SGHVS, CDR2 FQNEAQ. V shed 5 bases, J shed 4 bases, and the junction held 12 bases outside the gene matches. The CDR3 DNA sequence: TGTGCCAGCAGCCAAAGGATGGCTAGCGGGAATTACGAGCAGTACTTC. Translation gives CASSQRMASGNYEQYF. Using reference TRBV7-8 and TRBJ2-7 for the parts outside the CDR3, the full variable domain is GAGVSQSPRYKVAKRGQDVALRCDPISGHVSLFWYQQALGQGPEFLTYFQNEAQLDKSGLPSDRFFAERPEGSVSTLKIQRTQQEDSAVYLCASSQRMASGNYEQYFGPGTRLTVT.

The CDR3 sequence is CASSDRGRENEQYF. CDR3 in DNA: TGTGCCAGCAGTGATCGTGGTCGGGAAAACGAGCAGTACTTC. This chain links TRBV6-1 with TRBJ2-7; perhaps TRBD2 as D (5 bases). Germline V gene lookup returns CDR1 MNHNS and CDR2 SASEGT. The CDR3 sequence is 14 residues long. V was clipped by 3 bases and J by 5 bases, with 14 bases between them.

This clone was picked up a small number of times. V usage is TRBV5-1 and J usage is TRBJ2-7; a possible D gene is TRBD1 (6 bases). The CDR3 is 14 amino acids. In germline, CDR1 is SGHRS, CDR2 YFSETQ. Trimming pared 0 bases from V and 0 bases from J, leaving 7 bases between. This CDR3 is CASSLVQGSYEQYF. The CDR3 DNA reads TGCGCCAGCAGCTTGGTACAGGGCTCCTACGAGCAGTACTTC.

The J gene is TRBJ2-5, the V gene TRBV5-1, with 7 bases lining up with TRBD1. The CDR3 has 13 residues. Germline-derived CDR1 and CDR2 are SGHRS and YFSETQ. V gave up 3 bases and J gave up 5 bases; unmatched junction bases: 4. CDR3: CASSSQGTETQYF. The CDR3 DNA reads TGCGCCAGCAGCTCACAGGGGACGGAGACCCAGTACTTC.